These 11 T cell receptor beta chains came from one sample sequenced in a study of shared clonotypes between healthy human individuals. The table came from immunoSEQ multiplex PCR; TCRdb's copy has only in-frame clones and leaves some out. Among more than 1 million clones listed, around 78% were seen once. The sample comprised memory CD4+ T cells from PBMCs. Regarding subset: CD45RA-negative fraction. These receptors all stem from a man aged 18-30 years in good health. Some clones in this sample may be carry-over from other donors' samples.

The V and J genes are TRBV7-2 and TRBJ2-1; tentatively, D is TRBD1 (6 bases). V lost 3 bases and J 2 bases, leaving 11 bases between the germline ends. CDR1 and CDR2 from the germline V gene are SGHTA and FQGNSA. This CDR3 spans 15 amino acids. CDR3 region: CASSFSTGAYNEQFF. CDR3 coding DNA: TGTGCCAGCAGCTTCTCGACAGGAGCCTACAATGAGCAGTTCTTC.

CDR3 in DNA: TGTGCCAGCAGTGGGTGGGGGGGAAATGAAAAACTGTTTTTT. Translation: CASSGWGGNEKLFF. The chain uses TRBV2 and TRBJ1-4; D is perhaps TRBD1 (5 bases). V lost 4 bases and J lost 5, with 11 bases in between. CDR1 SNHLY and CDR2 FYNNEI come from the germline V gene. This CDR3 region has 14 residues.

The V gene is TRBV7-8, the J gene TRBJ2-2; 11 bases map to TRBD2. The V and J ends lost 1 base and 8 bases, in that order; junction bases with no gene match: 9. Germline V gene sequence: CDR1 SGHVS, CDR2 FQNEAQ. The CDR3 is 17 residues long. The CDR3 coding sequence is TGTGCCAGCAGCTTAGTTCCTCTAGCGGGAGGCCCTGGGGAGCTGTTTTTT. Its translation: CASSLVPLAGGPGELFF.

Comment on this clone: Compared with germline, one end of the junction differs, possibly owing to a read error. The rearrangement joins TRBV29-1 to TRBJ1-1; D may be TRBD1 (5 bases). The CDR3 is made up of 12 amino acids. Germline-derived CDR1 and CDR2 are SQVTM and ANQGSEA. CDR3 loop: CSVEAAGRRAFF. CDR3 DNA: TGCAGCGTCGAAGCCGCAGGGAGGAGAGCTTTCTTT.

V usage is TRBV6-6 and J usage is TRBJ1-2; 11 bases fit TRBD1. Germline trimming cut 3 bases from V and 8 bases from J; bases unmatched to any gene: 5. The CDR3 contains 14 residues. Germline CDR1 is MNHNY and CDR2 is SVGAGI (reference sequence). CDR3 residues: CASSYSGQGAGYTF. DNA of the CDR3: TGTGCCAGCAGTTATAGTGGACAGGGGGCCGGCTACACCTTC.

This clone was counted only a few times. This chain joins TRBV10-3 and TRBJ1-2; 7 nucleotides line up with TRBD1. Unmatched junction bases numbered 14, after V lost 0 bases and J lost 7 bases. The length of the CDR3 is 17 residues. Germline CDR1 ENHRY, CDR2 SYGVKD. This CDR3 reads CAISESVFNRGKSGYTF. The CDR3 nucleotides read TGTGCCATCAGTGAGTCGGTTTTTAACAGGGGTAAGAGTGGCTACACCTTC.

Note on this clone: A read error likely explains this, since a far larger clone differs by one base. The rearrangement joins TRBV5-5 to TRBJ1-4; no clear D gene. The CDR3 covers 14 residues. In germline, CDR1 is SGHKS, CDR2 YYEKEE (reference sequence). CDR3 amino acids: CASSLGFGNEELFF. In nucleotides, the CDR3 is TGTGCCAGCAGCTTGGGTTTCGGGAATGAAGAACTGTTTTTT.

This clone was found a few times. The CDR3 sequence is CASRKWGQGNEKLFF. CDR3 bases: TGTGCCAGCAGGAAATGGGGACAGGGGAATGAAAAACTGTTTTTT. V gene TRBV6-6 combines with J gene TRBJ1-4, with 10 positions matching TRBD1. The CDR3 extends over 15 amino acids. J gave up 5 bases and V 6 bases, and 6 bases lay outside the gene matches. Germline values: CDR1 MNHNY, CDR2 SVGAGI (reference sequence).

The V and J genes are TRBV4-2 and TRBJ2-7; D not certain. V lost 4 bases and J 0 bases, leaving 16 bases between the germline ends. The length of the CDR3 is 16 residues. The V gene's germline CDR1 is LGHNA and CDR2 YNFKEQ. CDR3 protein: CASSLFSRVSSYEQYF. The CDR3 DNA reads as TGTGCCAGCAGCCTCTTTAGCCGCGTTAGCTCCTACGAGCAGTACTTC.

A single count supports this clone. V usage is TRBV5-1 and J usage is TRBJ2-1, with TRBD2 identical over 10 bases. Germline V CDR1 and CDR2: SGHRS, YFSETQ. The J segment lost 10 bases and the V segment lost 6 bases, leaving 13 bases of the junction unmatched. The CDR3 contains 15 residues. In DNA form, the CDR3 reads TGCGCCAGCACCCCCGGGACTAGCGAGGCAAGGGAGCAGTTCTTC. The encoded protein is CASTPGTSEAREQFF. Supplemented by reference TRBV5-1 and TRBJ2-1, the full variable domain reads KAGVTQTPRYLIKTRGQQVTLSCSPISGHRSVSWYQQTPGQGLQFLFEYFSETQRNKGNFPGRFSGRQFSNSRSEMNVSTLELGDSALYLCASTPGTSEAREQFFGPGTRLTVL.

The gene calls are TRBV4-2 and TRBJ2-4; D is unresolved. The CDR3 loop spans 13 amino acids. Germline V gene data show CDR1 as LGHNA and CDR2 as YNFKEQ. The V and J ends lost 0 bases and 3 bases respectively, with 3 bases between them. The chain's CDR3 is CASSQDDKNIQYF. The CDR3 DNA reads TGTGCCAGCAGCCAAGATGACAAAAACATTCAGTACTTC.